This T cell receptor beta chain appears in the sequencing data of a study of T cell responses to AZD1222 COVID-19 vaccine. The CDR3 totals 15 residues. Germline CDR1 reads SGHNT; CDR2 reads YYREEE (reference sequence). J gave up 3 bases and V 0 bases, and 3 bases lay outside the gene matches. Sequencing was performed with immunoSEQ multiplex PCR; in TCRdb, only in-frame clones are kept and a portion is missing. The top ten clones hold 6.9% of a sample with 160,000 or so clones, less than 90% of them seen once. The sample in question was peripheral blood, obtained after recovery from COVID-19. The origin of this receptor is an adult who had recovered from COVID-19. V and J are TRBV5-4 and TRBJ2-7; 10 bases are shared with TRBD2. DNA for the CDR3: TGTGCCAGCAGCTTGGAAGCGGGAGGGGGCTACGAGCAGTACTTC. Translation: CASSLEAGGGYEQYF.